This T cell receptor beta chain came from a study of vaccination effects on CD4 cells after COVID-19 (dated by TCRdb to the early 2020s). General notes on the study: In the ViraFEST assay, PBMC were stimulated with viral peptide pools, and TCR sequencing was then used to find antigen-specific CD4+ T cell clonotypes based on their expansion. Each participant received two doses of an mRNA SARS-CoV-2 vaccine, either BNT162b2 or mRNA-1273. Some 2 million PBMC per well were cultured with about 10 ug/ml peptides in IMDM containing around 4.6% human AB serum, 8.5 to 10 IU/ml IL-2 and gentamicin. The study compared SARS-CoV-2 spike-specific CD4+ TCR repertoires before and after mRNA vaccination in COVID-19 convalescent patients and infection-naive vaccine recipients. Altogether, 10 COVID-19 convalescent patients and several SARS-CoV-2-naive healthy vaccine recipients made up the full study. Cultures from other donors in the study were sequenced with the Oncomine TCR Beta short-read assay on an Illumina iSeq 100. The paper as a whole reports these results and caveats: Clones induced by infection and clones induced by vaccination both contracted markedly at late timepoints after vaccination, which fits with T cell responses waning over time. In healthy vaccine recipients, vaccine-induced clones were almost all SARS-CoV-2 mono-reactive, with only 1 of 255 cross-reactive with common cold coronaviruses. The study was limited by a small number of convalescent patients and lacked early post-infection timepoints.

Library preparation employed the immunoSEQ multiplex PCR assay. DNA from the cultured and isolated CD4+ T cells underwent TCR beta CDR3 sequencing. Per the source publication's procedure: Non-productive TCR sequences were discarded, and reads were trimmed to the CDR3 region, with only CDR3s of 7 or more amino acids retained. The MANAFEST web app was used to identify antigen-specific clonotypes by comparing expansion in peptide wells with expansion in reference cultures. For clones to be considered positive, expansion at FDR<0.05 versus reference and all other wells, an odds ratio above 5, and a frequency above 0.1% in two replicate wells were required. A clonotype was called cross-reactive if it was significantly expanded both in SARS-CoV-2 spike wells and in at least one common cold coronavirus spike condition. CDR3 similarity was assessed by Levenshtein distance with the stringdist R package, and unrooted trees were built with ape in R 3.6.1. Held by TCRdb, this immuneACCESS table contains in-frame sequences only and omits some clones. Under half of the omission traces to an unresolved V gene where checked; the cause of the rest is unknown. The D gene and trimming were derived from the DNA, and the V and J assignments and clone size from that table. This sample has tens of thousands of clones in its table, and over 60% of those were observed once. The ten largest make up approximately 2.8% of the sample.

This clone was seen once. Its recognized antigen is unknown. No clone much larger than this one lies a single base away; base qualities are absent. After more than 9 days of culture, CD4+ T cells were isolated with the EasySep CD4+ T cell isolation kit. Negative nucleocapsid antibody results before and after vaccination confirmed that the healthy vaccine recipients had no prior SARS-CoV-2 infection. On days 3 and 7, half of the culture medium was replaced with fresh IL-2-containing medium. Unless noted otherwise, every peptide stimulation condition was grown in triplicate wells. PBMC were separated from whole blood using Ficoll-Paque Plus gradient centrifugation and were then either cryopreserved at -140C or used fresh. Genomic DNA was extracted from cultured CD4+ T cells with the QIAamp micro DNA kit. The trim is 4 bases for V and 3 bases for J, with a gap of 12 bases between the germline ends. Taken from the germline V gene (reference sequence), the CDR1 and CDR2 loops are GTSNPN and SVGIG. Including cysteine and phenylalanine, the CDR3 has 14 amino acids. The CDR3 DNA has 42 bases and is translated from base 1.

This specimen was CD4+ T cells from PBMCs cultured without peptide, taken before COVID-19 vaccination. The sequence came from a human donor who received a COVID-19 vaccine. Recombination joined TRBV30 with TRBJ1-4, with no confidently assigned D gene. Here the CDR3 is given as CAWNRGLANEKLFF. The DNA reads TGTGCCTGGAACAGAGGTTTGGCTAATGAAAAACTGTTTTTT.